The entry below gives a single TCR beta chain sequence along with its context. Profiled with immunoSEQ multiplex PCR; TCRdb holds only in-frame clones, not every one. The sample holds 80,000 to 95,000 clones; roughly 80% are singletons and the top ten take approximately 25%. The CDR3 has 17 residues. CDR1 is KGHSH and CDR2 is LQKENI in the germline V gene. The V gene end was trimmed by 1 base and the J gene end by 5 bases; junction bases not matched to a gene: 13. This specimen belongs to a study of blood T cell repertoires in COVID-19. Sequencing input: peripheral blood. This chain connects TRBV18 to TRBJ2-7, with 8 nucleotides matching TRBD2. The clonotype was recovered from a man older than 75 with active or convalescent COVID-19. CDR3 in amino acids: CASSPRGGLGGTHEQYF. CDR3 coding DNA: TGTGCCAGCTCACCACGCGGGGGGCTGGGGGGCACCCACGAGCAGTACTTC.